This entry is about one T cell receptor (beta chain). These data originate in a study of shared T cell receptors in the human thymus. TCRdb's table, derived via immunoSEQ multiplex PCR, lists solely in-frame clones and lacks some. This sample has about 660,000 clones; around 87% occur once, and the top ten carry roughly 0.0087%. V was clipped by 8 bases and J by 8 bases, with 21 bases between them. This CDR3 spans 14 amino acids. Germline lookup yields CDR1 SGHAT and CDR2 FQNNGV. This same sample was also part of a study on human thymus T cells. From that paper: Thymic TCR repertoires of unrelated people reportedly overlapped highly.

The TCR originated in a boy in the first two years of life with a congenital heart defect. The chain recombines TRBV11-2 with TRBJ1-2; TRBD1 might be the D (6 bases). What was sequenced was thymocytes. The CDR3 protein is CASDHTDRRRGYTF. The CDR3 DNA reads as TGTGCCAGCGATCATACCGACAGGCGACGGGGCTACACCTTC.